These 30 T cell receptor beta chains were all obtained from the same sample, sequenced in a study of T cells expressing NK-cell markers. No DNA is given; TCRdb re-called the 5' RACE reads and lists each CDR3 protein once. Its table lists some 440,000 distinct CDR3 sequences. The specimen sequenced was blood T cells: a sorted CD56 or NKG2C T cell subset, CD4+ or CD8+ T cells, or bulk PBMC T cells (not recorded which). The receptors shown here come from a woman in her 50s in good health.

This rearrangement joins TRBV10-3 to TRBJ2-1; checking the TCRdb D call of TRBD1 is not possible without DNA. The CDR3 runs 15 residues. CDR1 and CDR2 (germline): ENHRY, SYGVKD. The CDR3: CAISPDRIPYNEQFF.

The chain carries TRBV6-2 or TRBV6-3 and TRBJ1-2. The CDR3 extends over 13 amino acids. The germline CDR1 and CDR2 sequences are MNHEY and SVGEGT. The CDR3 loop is CASSPGLTYGYTF.

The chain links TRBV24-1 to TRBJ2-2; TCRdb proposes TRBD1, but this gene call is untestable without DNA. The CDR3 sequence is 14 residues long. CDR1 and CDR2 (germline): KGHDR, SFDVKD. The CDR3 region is CATGDSANTGELFF.

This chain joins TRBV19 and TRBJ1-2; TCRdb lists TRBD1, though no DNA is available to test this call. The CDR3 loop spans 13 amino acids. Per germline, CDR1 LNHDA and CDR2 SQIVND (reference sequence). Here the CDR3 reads CATRTVGAYGYTF.

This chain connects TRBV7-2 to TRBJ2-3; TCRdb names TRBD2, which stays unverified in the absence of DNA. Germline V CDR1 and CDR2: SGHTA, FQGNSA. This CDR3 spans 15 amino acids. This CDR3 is CASSRTSGRMDTQYF.

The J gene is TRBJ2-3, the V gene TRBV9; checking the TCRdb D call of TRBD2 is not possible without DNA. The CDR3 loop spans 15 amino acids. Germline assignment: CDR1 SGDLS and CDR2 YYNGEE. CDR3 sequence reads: CASSVVRGREITQYF.

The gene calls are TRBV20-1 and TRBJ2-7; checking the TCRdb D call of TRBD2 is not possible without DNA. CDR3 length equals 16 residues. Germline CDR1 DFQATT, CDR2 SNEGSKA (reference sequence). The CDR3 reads CSATGTVGRDSYEQYF.

The CDR3 loop is CASSVGQRDNQPQHF. This chain joins TRBV9 and TRBJ1-5. Germline CDR1 and CDR2: SGDLS and YYNGEE. The CDR3 spans 15 residues.

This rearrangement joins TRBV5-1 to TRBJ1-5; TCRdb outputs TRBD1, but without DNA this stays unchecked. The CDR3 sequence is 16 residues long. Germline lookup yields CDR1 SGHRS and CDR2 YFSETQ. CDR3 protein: CASSLGTGGMDQPQHF.

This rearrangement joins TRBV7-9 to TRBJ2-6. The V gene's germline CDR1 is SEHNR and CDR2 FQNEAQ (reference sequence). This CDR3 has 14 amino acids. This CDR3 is CASSLIRGPNVLTF.

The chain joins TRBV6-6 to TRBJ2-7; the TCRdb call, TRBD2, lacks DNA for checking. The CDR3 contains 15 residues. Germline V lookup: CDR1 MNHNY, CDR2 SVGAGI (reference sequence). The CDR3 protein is CASSFPGPPEGEQYF.

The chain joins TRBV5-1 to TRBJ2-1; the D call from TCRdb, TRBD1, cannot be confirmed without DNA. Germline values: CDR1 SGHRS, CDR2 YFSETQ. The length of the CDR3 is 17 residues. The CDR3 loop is CASSPGGAGASYNEQFF. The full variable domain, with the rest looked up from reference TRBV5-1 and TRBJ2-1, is KAGVTQTPRYLIKTRGQQVTLSCSPISGHRSVSWYQQTPGQGLQFLFEYFSETQRNKGNFPGRFSGRQFSNSRSEMNVSTLELGDSALYLCASSPGGAGASYNEQFFGPGTRLTVL.

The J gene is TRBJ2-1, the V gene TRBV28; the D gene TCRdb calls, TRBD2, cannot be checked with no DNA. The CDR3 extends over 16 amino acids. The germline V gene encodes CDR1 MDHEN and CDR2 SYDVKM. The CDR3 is CASSEPSGSFGDEQFF.

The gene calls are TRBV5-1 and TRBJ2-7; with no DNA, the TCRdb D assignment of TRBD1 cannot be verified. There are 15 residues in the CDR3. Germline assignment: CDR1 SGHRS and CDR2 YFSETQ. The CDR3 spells CASSSDRGPPYEQYF.

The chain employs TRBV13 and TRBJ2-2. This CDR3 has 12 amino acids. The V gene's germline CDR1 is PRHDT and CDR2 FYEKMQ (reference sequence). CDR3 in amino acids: CASSSAGGELFF.

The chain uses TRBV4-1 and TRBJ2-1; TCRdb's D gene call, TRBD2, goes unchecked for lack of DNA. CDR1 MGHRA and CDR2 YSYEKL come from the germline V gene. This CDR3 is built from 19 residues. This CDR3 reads CASSPRADTSGRAGNEQFF.

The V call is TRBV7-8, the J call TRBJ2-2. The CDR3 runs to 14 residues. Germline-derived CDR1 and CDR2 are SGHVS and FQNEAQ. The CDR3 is CASSLGEWAGELFF.

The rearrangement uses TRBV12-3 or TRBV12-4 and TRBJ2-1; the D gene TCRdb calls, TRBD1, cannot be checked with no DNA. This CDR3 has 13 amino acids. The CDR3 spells CASSRGQSNEQFF.

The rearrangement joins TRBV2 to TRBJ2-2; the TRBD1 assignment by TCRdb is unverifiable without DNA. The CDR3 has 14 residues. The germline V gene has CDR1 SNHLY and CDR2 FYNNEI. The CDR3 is CASSVDRAIGELFF.

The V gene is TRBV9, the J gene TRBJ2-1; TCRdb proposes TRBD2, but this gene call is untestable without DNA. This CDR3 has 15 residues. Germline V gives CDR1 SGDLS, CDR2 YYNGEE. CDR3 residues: CASSVDPSDRNEQFF.

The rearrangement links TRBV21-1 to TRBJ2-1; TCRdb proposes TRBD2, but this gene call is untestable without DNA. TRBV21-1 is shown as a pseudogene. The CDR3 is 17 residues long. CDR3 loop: CASSKPLEGLGGDEQFF.

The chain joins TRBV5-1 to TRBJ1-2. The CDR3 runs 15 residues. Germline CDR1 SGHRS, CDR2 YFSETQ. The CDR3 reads CASSLASRINYGYTF.

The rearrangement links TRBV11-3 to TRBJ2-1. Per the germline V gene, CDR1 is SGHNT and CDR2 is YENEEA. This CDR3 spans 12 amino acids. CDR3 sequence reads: CASSLEVSEQFF.

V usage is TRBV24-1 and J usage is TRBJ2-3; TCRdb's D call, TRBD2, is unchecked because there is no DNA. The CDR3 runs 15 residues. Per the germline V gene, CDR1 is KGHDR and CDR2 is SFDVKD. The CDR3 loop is CATASARGRTDTQYF.

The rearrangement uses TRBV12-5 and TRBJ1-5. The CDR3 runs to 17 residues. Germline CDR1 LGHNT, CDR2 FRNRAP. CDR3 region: CASGLVGDWYSNQPQHF.

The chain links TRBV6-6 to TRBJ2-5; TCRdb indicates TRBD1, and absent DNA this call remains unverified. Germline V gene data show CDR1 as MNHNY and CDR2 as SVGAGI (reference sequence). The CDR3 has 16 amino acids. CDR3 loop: CASSLTAGTGGETQYF.

CDR3 sequence reads: CASSPRGTGNEKLFF. This chain joins TRBV5-1 and TRBJ1-4; TCRdb names TRBD1, which stays unverified in the absence of DNA. This CDR3 is built from 15 residues. Germline V gene lookup returns CDR1 SGHRS and CDR2 YFSETQ.

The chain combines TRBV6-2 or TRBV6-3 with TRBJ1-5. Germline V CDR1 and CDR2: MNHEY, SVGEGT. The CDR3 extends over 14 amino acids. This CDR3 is CASRQSGENQPQHF.

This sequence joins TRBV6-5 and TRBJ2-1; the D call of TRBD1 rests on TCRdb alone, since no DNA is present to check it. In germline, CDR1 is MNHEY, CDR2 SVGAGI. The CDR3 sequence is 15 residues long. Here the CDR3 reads CASRANRIPYNEQFF.

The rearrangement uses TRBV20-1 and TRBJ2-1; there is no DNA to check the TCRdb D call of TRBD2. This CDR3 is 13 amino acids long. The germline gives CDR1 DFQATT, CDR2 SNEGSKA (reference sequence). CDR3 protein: CSVFASAGNEQFF.